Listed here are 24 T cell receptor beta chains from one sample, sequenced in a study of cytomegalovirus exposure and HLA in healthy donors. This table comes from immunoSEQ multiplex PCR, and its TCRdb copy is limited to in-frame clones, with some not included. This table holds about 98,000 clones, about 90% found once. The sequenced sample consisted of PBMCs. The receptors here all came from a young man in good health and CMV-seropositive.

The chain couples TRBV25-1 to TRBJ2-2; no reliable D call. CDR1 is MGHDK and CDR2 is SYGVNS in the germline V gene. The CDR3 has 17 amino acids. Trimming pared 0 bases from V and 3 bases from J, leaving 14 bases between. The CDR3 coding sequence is TGTGCCAGCAGTGAATACTCGTTCGACAAGTACACCGGGGAGCTGTTTTTT. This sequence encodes CASSEYSFDKYTGELFF.

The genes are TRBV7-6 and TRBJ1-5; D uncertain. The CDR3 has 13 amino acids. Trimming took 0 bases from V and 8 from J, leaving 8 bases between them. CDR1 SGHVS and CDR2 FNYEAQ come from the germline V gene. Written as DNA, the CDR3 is TGTGCCAGCAGCTTAGCTCCTGAGGAGCCCCAGCATTTT. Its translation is CASSLAPEEPQHF.

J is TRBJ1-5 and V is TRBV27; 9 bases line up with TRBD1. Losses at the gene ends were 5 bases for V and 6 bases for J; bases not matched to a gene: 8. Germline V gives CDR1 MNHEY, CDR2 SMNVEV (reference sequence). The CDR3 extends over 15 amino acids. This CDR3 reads CASSLKGQGPQPQHF. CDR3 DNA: TGTGCCAGCAGTCTAAAGGGACAGGGACCTCAGCCCCAGCATTTT.

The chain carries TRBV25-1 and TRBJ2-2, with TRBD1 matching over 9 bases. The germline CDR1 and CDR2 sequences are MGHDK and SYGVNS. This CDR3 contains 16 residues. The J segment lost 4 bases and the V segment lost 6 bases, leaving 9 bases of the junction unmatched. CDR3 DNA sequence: TGTGCCAGCAGGGACACCGGGACAGGGCCCACCGGGGAGCTGTTTTTT. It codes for CASRDTGTGPTGELFF.

CDR3 sequence: CASSVGQGAGNEQYF. In nucleotides, the CDR3 is TGTGCCAGCAGCGTAGGACAAGGGGCTGGCAACGAGCAGTACTTC. This rearrangement joins TRBV9 to TRBJ2-7, with a tentative D call TRBD1 (5 bases). CDR1 and CDR2 from the germline V gene are SGDLS and YYNGEE. The CDR3 has 15 residues. V was trimmed by 0 bases and J by 5 bases, leaving 15 bases between them.

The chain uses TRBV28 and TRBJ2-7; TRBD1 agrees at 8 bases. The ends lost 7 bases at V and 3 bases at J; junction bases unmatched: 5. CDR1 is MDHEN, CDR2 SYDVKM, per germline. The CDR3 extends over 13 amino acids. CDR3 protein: CASTGTGIYEQYF. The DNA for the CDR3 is TGTGCCAGCACCGGGACAGGCATCTACGAGCAGTACTTC.

CDR3 DNA sequence: TGTGCCAGCTCACCACCTTCCCGGGGCTCCTACGAGCAGTACTTC. Amino acid sequence: CASSPPSRGSYEQYF. V gene TRBV18 combines with J gene TRBJ2-7; D perhaps matches TRBD2 (5 bases). Trimming left V 0 bases short and J 0 bases short, with 9 bases between. The CDR3 has 15 amino acids. The germline gives CDR1 KGHSH, CDR2 LQKENI. The whole variable domain, remainder taken from reference TRBV18 and TRBJ2-7, is NAGVMQNPRHLVRRRGQEARLRCSPMKGHSHVYWYRQLPEEGLKFMVYLQKENIIDESGMPKERFSAEFPKEGPSILRIQQVVRGDSAAYFCASSPPSRGSYEQYFGPGTRLTVT.

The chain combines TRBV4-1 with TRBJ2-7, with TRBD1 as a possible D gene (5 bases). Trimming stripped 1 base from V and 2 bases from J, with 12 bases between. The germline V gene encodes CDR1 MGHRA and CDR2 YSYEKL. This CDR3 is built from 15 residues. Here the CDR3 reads CASSQVQDRTYEQYF. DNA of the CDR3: TGCGCCAGCAGCCAAGTTCAAGACAGAACCTACGAGCAGTACTTC.

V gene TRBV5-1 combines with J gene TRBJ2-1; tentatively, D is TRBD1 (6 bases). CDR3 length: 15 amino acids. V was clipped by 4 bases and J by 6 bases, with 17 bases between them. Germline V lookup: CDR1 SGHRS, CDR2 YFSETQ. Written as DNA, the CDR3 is TGCGCCAGCAGCAGTACAGGGATGGTTGGCAATGAGCAGTTCTTC. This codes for CASSSTGMVGNEQFF.

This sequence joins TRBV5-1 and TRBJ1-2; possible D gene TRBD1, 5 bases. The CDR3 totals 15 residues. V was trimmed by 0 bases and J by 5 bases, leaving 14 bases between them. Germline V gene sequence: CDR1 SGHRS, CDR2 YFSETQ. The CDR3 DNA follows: TGCGCCAGCAGCTTGGTCCAGACAGATCCTTATGGCTACACCTTC. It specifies CASSLVQTDPYGYTF.

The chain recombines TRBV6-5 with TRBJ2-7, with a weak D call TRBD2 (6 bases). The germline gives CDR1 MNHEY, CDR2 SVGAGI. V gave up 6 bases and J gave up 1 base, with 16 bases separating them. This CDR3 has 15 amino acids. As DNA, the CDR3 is TGTGCCAGCAGATCCTACCGGGAGTCGTCCTACGAGCAGTACTTC. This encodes CASRSYRESSYEQYF.

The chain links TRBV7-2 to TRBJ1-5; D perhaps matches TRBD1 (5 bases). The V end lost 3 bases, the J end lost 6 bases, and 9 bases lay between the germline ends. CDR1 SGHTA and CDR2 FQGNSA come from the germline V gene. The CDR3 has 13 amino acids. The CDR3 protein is CASSFKGSQPQHF. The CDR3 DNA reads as TGTGCCAGCAGCTTTAAGGGGTCTCAGCCCCAGCATTTT.

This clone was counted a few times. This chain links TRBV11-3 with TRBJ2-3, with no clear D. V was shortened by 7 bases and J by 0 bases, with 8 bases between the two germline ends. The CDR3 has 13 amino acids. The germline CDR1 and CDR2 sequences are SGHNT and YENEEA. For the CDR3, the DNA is TGTGCCAGCAACACCGCTAGCACAGATACGCAGTATTTT. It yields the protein CASNTASTDTQYF.

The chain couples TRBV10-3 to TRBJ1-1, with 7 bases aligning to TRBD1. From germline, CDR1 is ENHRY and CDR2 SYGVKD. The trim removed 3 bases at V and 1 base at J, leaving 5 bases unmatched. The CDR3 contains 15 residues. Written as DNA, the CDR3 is TGTGCCATCAGTGACCTCGACAGGGCGAACACTGAAGCTTTCTTT. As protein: CAISDLDRANTEAFF.

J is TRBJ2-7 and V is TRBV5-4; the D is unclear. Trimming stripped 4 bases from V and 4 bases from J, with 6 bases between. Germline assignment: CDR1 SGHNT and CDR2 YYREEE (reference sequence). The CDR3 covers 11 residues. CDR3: CASSPEYEQYF. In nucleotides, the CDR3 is TGTGCCAGCAGCCCGGAGTACGAGCAGTACTTC.

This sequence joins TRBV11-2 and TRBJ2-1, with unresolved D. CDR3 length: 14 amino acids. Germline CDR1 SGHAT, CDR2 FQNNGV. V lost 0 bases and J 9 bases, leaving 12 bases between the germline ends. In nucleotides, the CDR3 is TGTGCCAGCAGCTTAGATCGATTAGCTGCTGAGCAGTTCTTC. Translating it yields CASSLDRLAAEQFF.

The CDR3 is CASSMAGTGIEKLFF. CDR3 nucleotide sequence: TGTGCCAGTAGTATGGCCGGGACAGGGATCGAAAAACTGTTTTTT. The gene calls are TRBV19 and TRBJ1-4; 9 bases are a match to TRBD1. Unmatched junction bases numbered 7, after V lost 3 bases and J lost 8 bases. This CDR3 is 15 amino acids long. The germline CDR1 and CDR2 sequences are LNHDA and SQIVND (reference sequence).

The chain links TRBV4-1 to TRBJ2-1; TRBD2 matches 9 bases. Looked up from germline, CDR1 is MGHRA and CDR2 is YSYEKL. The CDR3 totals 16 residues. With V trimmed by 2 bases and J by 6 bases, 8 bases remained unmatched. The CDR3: CASSQNPAGGVNEQFF. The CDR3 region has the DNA TGCGCCAGCAGCCAAAACCCAGCGGGGGGCGTCAATGAGCAGTTCTTC.

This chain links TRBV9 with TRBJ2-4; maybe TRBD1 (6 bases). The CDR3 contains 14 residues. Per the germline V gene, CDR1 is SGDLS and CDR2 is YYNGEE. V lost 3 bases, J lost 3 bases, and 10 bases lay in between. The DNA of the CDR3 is TGTGCCAGCAGCGAGGGGGACAACAAAAACATTCAGTACTTC. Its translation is CASSEGDNKNIQYF.

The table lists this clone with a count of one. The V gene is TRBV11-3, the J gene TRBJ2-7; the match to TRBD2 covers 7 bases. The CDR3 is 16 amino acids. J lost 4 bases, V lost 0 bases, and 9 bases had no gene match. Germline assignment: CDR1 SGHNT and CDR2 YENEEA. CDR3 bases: TGTGCCAGCAGCTTAGAGTCGGCTAGCGGACTATACGAGCAGTACTTC. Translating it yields CASSLESASGLYEQYF.

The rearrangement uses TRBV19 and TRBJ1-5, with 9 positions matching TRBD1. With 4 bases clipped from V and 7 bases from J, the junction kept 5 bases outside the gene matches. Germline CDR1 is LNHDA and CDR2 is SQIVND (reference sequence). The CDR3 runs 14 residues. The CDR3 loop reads CASSRTGVGQPQHF. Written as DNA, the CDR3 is TGTGCCAGTAGTAGGACAGGGGTCGGGCAGCCCCAGCATTTT.

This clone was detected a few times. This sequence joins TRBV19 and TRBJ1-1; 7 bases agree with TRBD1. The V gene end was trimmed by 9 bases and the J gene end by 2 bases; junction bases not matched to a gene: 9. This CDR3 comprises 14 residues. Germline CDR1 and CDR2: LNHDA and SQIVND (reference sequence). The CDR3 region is CASNDREVNTEAFF. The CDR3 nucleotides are TGTGCCAGCAACGACAGGGAGGTAAACACTGAAGCTTTCTTT.

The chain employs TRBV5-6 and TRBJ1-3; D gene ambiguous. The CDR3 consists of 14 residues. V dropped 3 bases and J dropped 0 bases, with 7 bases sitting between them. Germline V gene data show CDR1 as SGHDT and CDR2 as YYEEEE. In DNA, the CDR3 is TGTGCCAGCAGCTCTCTACGCTCTGGAAACACCATATATTTT. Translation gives CASSSLRSGNTIYF.

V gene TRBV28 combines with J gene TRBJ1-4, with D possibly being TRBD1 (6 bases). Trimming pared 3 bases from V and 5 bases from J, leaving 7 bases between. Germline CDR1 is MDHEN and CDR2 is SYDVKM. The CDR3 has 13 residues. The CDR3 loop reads CASSFRGNEKLFF. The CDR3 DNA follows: TGTGCCAGCAGTTTTAGGGGGAATGAAAAACTGTTTTTT.